Here is one TCR beta chain with its context. The investigators reverse transcribed all of the isolated RNA, so they sequenced expressed TCRB transcripts. Only in-frame clones appear in the TCRdb table, and some are missing; sequencing was by immunoSEQ multiplex PCR. This table holds around 250,000 clones, about 25% found once. CDR1 GTSNPN and CDR2 SVGIG come from the germline V gene (reference sequence). The V gene end was trimmed by 4 bases and the J gene end by 2 bases; junction bases not matched to a gene: 9. This CDR3 has 15 amino acids. This entry belongs to a study of beta chain features in type 1 diabetes.

The receptor was isolated from a man aged 30-40 years in good health. The chain links TRBV30 to TRBJ2-3, with 7 bases matching TRBD1. Input material: central memory CD4+ T cells from blood. The CDR3: CAWTLLQGFTDTQYF. Written as DNA, the CDR3 is TGTGCCTGGACCCTACTACAGGGGTTCACAGATACGCAGTATTTT.